This T cell receptor beta chain was profiled in a study of post-analysis software for immune sequencing data. Study information: The courses of disease that were included comprised relapsing-remitting, secondary progressive and progressive-relapsing multiple sclerosis. Study results and limitations: Comparison of patients with controls showed about 5 TRBV segments more frequent in patients, TRBV5-6, TRBV5-1 and TRBV20-1 among them.

Tagging with unique molecular identifiers was a feature of the TCR beta cDNA libraries. TCRdb itself ran the PCR reads through MiXCR, one entry per CDR3 protein. Altogether hundreds of thousands of distinct CDR3 sequences are present, roughly 30% being singletons, with the ten largest covering approximately 0.6%. The CDR3 contains 15 residues. Germline CDR1 and CDR2: DFQATT and SNEGSKA (reference sequence). This clonotype was counted between two and nine times. Its antigen is not identified. The receptor was isolated from a girl aged 10-17 years with multiple sclerosis. The chain employs TRBV20-1 and TRBJ2-1, with TRBD2 matching over 8 bases. Specimen: blood. The DNA of the CDR3 is TGCAGCGCGCCGGGACTAGGTTTCGGTTTAAATGAGCAGTTCTTC. It encodes CSAPGLGFGLNEQFF.